These 9 T cell receptor beta chains originate from one sample sequenced in a study of cytomegalovirus exposure and HLA in healthy donors. The PCR contained 60 Vbeta and 13 Jbeta primers. TCRdb's copy holds only in-frame clones and misses some; the assay was immunoSEQ multiplex PCR. This sample has about 130,000 clones, with about 80% found just once. Source material: PBMCs. All receptors come from a woman in her 50s in good health and CMV-seronegative.

On this clone itself: Germline and junction disagree at one end, which may indicate a read error. Different DNA sequences within this sample yield the same CDR3. This chain uses TRBV11-2 with TRBJ2-1; 9 nucleotides align to TRBD1. CDR3 length: 15 amino acids. Germline CDR1 and CDR2: SGHAT and FQNNGV. The CDR3, as DNA: TGTGCCAGCAGCTCGGGACAGGGCGGCTACAACGAGCAGTTCTTC. Translating it yields CASSSGQGGYNEQFF.

The genes are TRBV11-1 and TRBJ2-3; 9 nucleotides agree with TRBD1. The CDR3 extends over 16 amino acids. The V gene end was trimmed by 3 bases and the J gene end by 4 bases; junction bases not matched to a gene: 8. Germline assignment: CDR1 SGHAT and CDR2 FQDESV (reference sequence). Here the CDR3 DNA reads TGTGCCAGCAGCTTGGTGGGACAGGGTAAGGCAGATACGCAGTATTTT. It specifies CASSLVGQGKADTQYF.

J is TRBJ1-1 and V is TRBV7-2; D unclear. The ends were cut back, 5 bases at V and 1 base at J, with 11 bases in the middle. The CDR3 is 14 residues long. Germline CDR1 SGHTA, CDR2 FQGNSA. The CDR3 sequence: CASSLRSQNTEAFF. CDR3 in DNA: TGTGCCAGCAGCCTACGGTCTCAGAACACTGAAGCTTTCTTT.

This sequence joins TRBV5-1 and TRBJ1-1; maybe TRBD1 (6 bases). V was pared by 7 bases and J by 6 bases, with 22 bases between. Germline CDR1 reads SGHRS; CDR2 reads YFSETQ. The CDR3 extends over 15 amino acids. CDR3 region: CASVGGAAAGAEAFF. CDR3 DNA sequence: TGCGCCAGCGTGGGGGGGGCGGCGGCCGGCGCTGAAGCTTTCTTT.

The chain carries TRBV30 and TRBJ2-2, with 7 nucleotides matching TRBD1. The CDR3 runs to 14 residues. The trim removed 6 bases at V and 2 bases at J, leaving 6 bases unmatched. Germline V lookup: CDR1 GTSNPN, CDR2 SVGIG (reference sequence). CDR3 bases: TGTGCCTGTCCCGGGACAGACAACACCGGGGAGCTGTTTTTT. Its protein is CACPGTDNTGELFF.

CDR3 amino acids: CASKSSGSGSYEQYF. CDR3 DNA: TGTGCCAGCAAGTCTAGCGGGAGTGGTTCCTACGAGCAGTACTTC. The chain is built from TRBV6-4 and TRBJ2-7, with 10 bases aligning to TRBD2. J lost 1 base, V lost 7 bases, and 7 bases had no gene match. The germline CDR1 and CDR2 sequences are MRHNA and SNTAGT. The CDR3 is made up of 15 amino acids.

This sequence joins TRBV7-2 and TRBJ2-7, with 12 positions matching TRBD1. The length of the CDR3 is 15 residues. Germline V gives CDR1 SGHTA, CDR2 FQGNSA. V gave up 3 bases and J gave up 4 bases; unmatched junction bases: 4. As DNA, the CDR3 is TGTGCCAGCAGCTTCGGGGGACAGGGGGCATACGAGCAGTACTTC. Residues: CASSFGGQGAYEQYF.

This rearrangement joins TRBV4-2 to TRBJ2-7; 10 bases line up with TRBD2. The germline V gene has CDR1 LGHNA and CDR2 YNFKEQ. V lost 5 bases and J lost 5; bases outside the gene matches: 9. CDR3 length: 15 residues. CDR3: CASSDGLAGVNEQYF. The CDR3 bases are TGTGCCAGCAGCGACGGGCTAGCGGGAGTGAACGAGCAGTACTTC.

The chain joins TRBV5-6 to TRBJ1-4, with 7 bases matching TRBD1. The V gene's germline CDR1 is SGHDT and CDR2 YYEEEE. This CDR3 contains 18 residues. V was pared by 4 bases and J by 5 bases, with 17 bases of the junction left unmatched. The CDR3 DNA follows: TGTGCCAGCAGCGAGTGGGTATGGTCGGGACAGCCGAATGAAAAACTGTTTTTT. As protein: CASSEWVWSGQPNEKLFF.